Each of the 22 T cell receptor beta chains below was sequenced from the same sample in a study of control samples from healthy donors and cancer patients (dated by TCRdb to the early 2020s). Libraries came from the immunoSEQ multiplex PCR assay. The immuneACCESS repertoire file appears here via TCRdb, limited to in-frame rearrangements. These files lack a portion of the clones; in checked studies, under half of the deficit traces to unresolved V genes, and the cause of the others is not known. The sample data list approximately 97,000 clones, and about 82% of these were observed just once. The ten most abundant clones make up roughly 18% of the sample. Sequenced sample: blood. These receptors all stem from a man younger than 40 in good health.

The CDR3 sequence: CASSELGGARYGYTF. Here the CDR3 DNA reads TGTGCCAGCAGTGAATTGGGAGGGGCTAGATATGGCTACACCTTC. The rearrangement joins TRBV25-1 to TRBJ1-2; D might be TRBD1 (5 bases). Looked up from germline, CDR1 is MGHDK and CDR2 is SYGVNS. The CDR3 contains 15 residues. Trimming left V 1 base short and J 5 bases short, with 14 bases between.

This clone has more than one count but fewer than ten. This rearrangement joins TRBV6-2 or TRBV6-3 to TRBJ2-1; D call uncertain. Per germline, CDR1 MNHEY and CDR2 SVGEGT. This CDR3 comprises 16 residues. Trimming cost V 4 bases and J 0 bases, with 13 bases left between them. The CDR3 nucleotides are TGTGCCAGCAGTTTGAGGACCCTAAGCTCCTACAATGAGCAGTTCTTC. Residues: CASSLRTLSSYNEQFF.

The V call is TRBV6-1, the J call TRBJ2-1; D call uncertain. This CDR3 is built from 13 residues. Germline CDR1 reads MNHNS; CDR2 reads SASEGT. V gave up 0 bases and J gave up 14 bases, with 14 bases separating them. The CDR3, as DNA: TGTGCCAGCAGTGAAGCGGTCGAGCGACGGGAGTTCTTC. As protein: CASSEAVERREFF.

The chain is built from TRBV10-2 and TRBJ1-5; D is possibly TRBD1 (5 bases). V was clipped by 10 bases and J by 1 base, with 17 bases between them. The length of the CDR3 is 15 residues. Germline assignment: CDR1 WSHSY and CDR2 SAAADI. CDR3 loop: CATSRGSASNQPQHF. CDR3 nucleotides: TGCGCCACCTCAAGGGGATCGGCAAGCAATCAGCCCCAGCATTTT.

This chain links TRBV29-1 with TRBJ2-1; D not resolved. Germline loops: CDR1 SQVTM, CDR2 ANQGSEA. Trimming stripped 2 bases from V and 9 bases from J, with 20 bases between. This CDR3 region has 15 residues. The CDR3 DNA follows: TGCAGCGTTGAACGGATTAGTCTCATGACACCTGAGCAGTTCTTC. Residues: CSVERISLMTPEQFF.

CDR3 sequence reads: CASTQTGRVADTQYF. The CDR3 DNA sequence: TGCGCCAGCACCCAGACAGGGAGAGTAGCAGATACGCAGTATTTT. The V call is TRBV5-1, the J call TRBJ2-3; the match to TRBD1 covers 7 bases. Germline V gene data show CDR1 as SGHRS and CDR2 as YFSETQ. The V and J ends lost 6 bases and 4 bases, in that order; junction bases with no gene match: 11. The CDR3 is made up of 15 amino acids. Based on the CDR3 plus reference TRBV5-1 and TRBJ2-3, the full variable domain is KAGVTQTPRYLIKTRGQQVTLSCSPISGHRSVSWYQQTPGQGLQFLFEYFSETQRNKGNFPGRFSGRQFSNSRSEMNVSTLELGDSALYLCASTQTGRVADTQYFGPGTRLTVL.

This clone was counted only a few times. This chain connects TRBV19 to TRBJ1-1; tentatively, D is TRBD1 (6 bases). The germline V gene encodes CDR1 LNHDA and CDR2 SQIVND (reference sequence). The CDR3 consists of 13 residues. V gave up 5 bases and J gave up 7 bases, with 14 bases separating them. CDR3 amino acids: CASSPRGRGEAFF. The CDR3 bases are TGTGCCAGTAGTCCCAGGGGACGGGGTGAAGCTTTCTTT.

The rearrangement links TRBV19 to TRBJ1-1, with 8 positions matching TRBD1. The V and J ends lost 5 bases and 5 bases, in that order; junction bases with no gene match: 7. Germline V gene sequence: CDR1 LNHDA, CDR2 SQIVND (reference sequence). The CDR3 extends over 14 amino acids. Here the CDR3 reads CASSARQGRTEAFF. The CDR3 nucleotides read TGTGCCAGTAGTGCACGACAGGGGAGGACTGAAGCTTTCTTT.

This clone was seen only once. Here the CDR3 reads CASSLTGGGNSPLHF. CDR3 bases: TGTGCCAGCAGCTTGACAGGGGGTGGTAATTCACCCCTCCACTTT. The V and J genes are TRBV5-6 and TRBJ1-6; 8 bases are shared with TRBD1. The germline gives CDR1 SGHDT, CDR2 YYEEEE. V shed 1 base, J shed 6 bases, and the junction held 3 bases outside the gene matches. CDR3 length equals 15 residues.

This rearrangement joins TRBV18 to TRBJ2-5; no reliable D call. The CDR3 spans 12 residues. CDR1 and CDR2 from the germline V gene are KGHSH and LQKENI. Between the trimmed V and J ends, which lost 4 bases and 5 bases, there was a span of 8 bases. This CDR3 reads CASSRRWETQYF. As DNA, the CDR3 is TGTGCCAGCTCACGGCGCTGGGAGACCCAGTACTTC. Full variable domain (rest looked up from reference TRBV18 and TRBJ2-5): NAGVMQNPRHLVRRRGQEARLRCSPMKGHSHVYWYRQLPEEGLKFMVYLQKENIIDESGMPKERFSAEFPKEGPSILRIQQVVRGDSAAYFCASSRRWETQYFGPGTRLLVL.

The chain is built from TRBV6-5 and TRBJ1-4; D is uncertain. In germline, CDR1 is MNHEY, CDR2 SVGAGI. Trimming took 6 bases from V and 4 from J, leaving 12 bases between them. This CDR3 contains 14 residues. CDR3 nucleotides: TGTGCCAGCAGAATGGACCGGAATAATGAAAAACTGTTTTTT. Residues: CASRMDRNNEKLFF.

The gene calls are TRBV27 and TRBJ1-5; D not resolved. Trimming took off 3 bases at V and 9 bases at J, with 12 bases between the two ends. The germline V gene encodes CDR1 MNHEY and CDR2 SMNVEV (reference sequence). The CDR3 extends over 13 amino acids. Written as DNA, the CDR3 is TGTGCCAGCAGTTTCGAGGCGGGCCGGCCCCAGCATTTT. Translating gives CASSFEAGRPQHF.

The chain uses TRBV27 and TRBJ2-7; D assignment may be TRBD1 or TRBD2 (5 bases each). CDR3 length equals 13 residues. The ends were cut back, 7 bases at V and 4 bases at J, with 14 bases in the middle. The germline V gene has CDR1 MNHEY and CDR2 SMNVEV (reference sequence). As DNA, the CDR3 is TGTGCCAGCACCCGTCGGGACGGGTACGAGCAGTACTTC. Translated, it gives CASTRRDGYEQYF.

The chain recombines TRBV30 with TRBJ2-7, with TRBD2 matching over 10 bases. V lost 8 bases, J lost 5 bases, and 9 bases stayed unmatched. This CDR3 comprises 13 residues. Germline loops: CDR1 GTSNPN, CDR2 SVGIG (reference sequence). The CDR3 sequence is CAGLAGVPHEQYF. The CDR3 nucleotides read TGTGCCGGGCTAGCGGGGGTTCCCCACGAGCAGTACTTC.

The chain couples TRBV11-2 to TRBJ2-7, with D perhaps given as TRBD1 or TRBD2 (5 bases each). V was shortened by 0 bases and J by 0 bases, with 9 bases between the two germline ends. CDR1 is SGHAT and CDR2 is FQNNGV in the germline V gene. The CDR3 spans 15 residues. The CDR3 spells CASSLDHGASYEQYF. CDR3 bases: TGTGCCAGCAGCTTAGATCACGGGGCCTCCTACGAGCAGTACTTC.

The V gene is TRBV19, the J gene TRBJ1-1; D is undetermined. V lost 7 bases and J lost 1, with 10 bases in between. The V gene's germline CDR1 is LNHDA and CDR2 SQIVND (reference sequence). The CDR3 length is 13 residues. This CDR3 is CASTVGRNTEAFF. CDR3 bases: TGTGCCAGTACCGTTGGCAGGAACACTGAAGCTTTCTTT.

The rearrangement uses TRBV5-1 and TRBJ2-6, with D tentatively TRBD1 (6 bases). Looked up from germline, CDR1 is SGHRS and CDR2 is YFSETQ. This CDR3 spans 15 amino acids. V was cut by 0 bases and J by 2 bases, with 6 bases left in between. The CDR3 bases are TGCGCCAGCAGCTTGGAGGGGGCTGGGGCCAACGTCCTGACTTTC. Protein: CASSLEGAGANVLTF.

The chain has TRBV9 and TRBJ2-5, with a weak D call TRBD2 (5 bases). V was trimmed by 3 bases and J by 5 bases, leaving 14 bases between them. Germline assignment: CDR1 SGDLS and CDR2 YYNGEE. The CDR3 contains 14 residues. The CDR3 DNA reads as TGTGCCAGCAGCGCCAGTTTGGGAGCCGAGACCCAGTACTTC. This encodes CASSASLGAETQYF.

The genes are TRBV19 and TRBJ2-2; no definite D call. The CDR3 sequence is 13 residues long. V lost 3 bases and J lost 5, with 7 bases in between. The germline V gene encodes CDR1 LNHDA and CDR2 SQIVND (reference sequence). Here the CDR3 reads CASSISGTGELFF. CDR3 sequence (DNA): TGTGCCAGTAGTATTAGTGGGACCGGGGAGCTGTTTTTT.

The chain has TRBV6-5 and TRBJ1-1, with a possible D match to TRBD1 (5 bases). Germline CDR1 MNHEY, CDR2 SVGAGI. V was clipped by 10 bases and J by 1 base, with 19 bases between them. The CDR3 runs to 15 residues. The CDR3 reads CATSPGDLGNTEAFF. The CDR3 coding sequence is TGTGCCACCTCCCCTGGGGACCTCGGGAACACTGAAGCTTTCTTT.

The chain has TRBV5-1 and TRBJ2-3; D might be TRBD2 (5 bases). Germline V gene lookup returns CDR1 SGHRS and CDR2 YFSETQ. This CDR3 spans 12 amino acids. Trimming took off 3 bases at V and 4 bases at J, with 6 bases between the two ends. The CDR3 spells CASSSLADTQYF. The DNA of the CDR3 is TGCGCCAGCAGCTCACTAGCAGATACGCAGTATTTT. Filled out from reference TRBV5-1 and TRBJ2-3, the complete variable domain reads KAGVTQTPRYLIKTRGQQVTLSCSPISGHRSVSWYQQTPGQGLQFLFEYFSETQRNKGNFPGRFSGRQFSNSRSEMNVSTLELGDSALYLCASSSLADTQYFGPGTRLTVL.

Concerning this clone itself: The junction departs from germline at one end; a sequencing error may be responsible. The identical CDR3 is also encoded by other nucleotide sequences in the sample. The chain links TRBV5-5 to TRBJ1-2; 9 positions agree with TRBD1. CDR1 is SGHKS, CDR2 YYEKEE, per germline (reference sequence). The CDR3 is 15 residues long. The CDR3 here is CASSPNSGTGNGYTF. The CDR3 DNA sequence: TGTGCCAGCAGTCCCAATTCCGGGACAGGGAATGGTTACACCTTC. The entire variable domain, with the rest obtained from reference TRBV5-5 and TRBJ1-2, is as follows: DAGVTQSPTHLIKTRGQQVTLRCSPISGHKSVSWYQQVLGQGPQFIFQYYEKEERGRGNFPDRFSARQFPNYSSELNVNALLLGDSALYLCASSPNSGTGNGYTFGSGTRLTVV.